This T cell receptor beta chain stems from a study of T cell responses to AZD1222 COVID-19 vaccine. Points on this clone: No antigen is known for it.

TCRdb's copy holds only in-frame clones and misses some; the assay was immunoSEQ multiplex PCR. The data contain about 110,000 clones, approximately 86% of them singletons. Germline CDR1 SQVTM, CDR2 ANQGSEA. The V gene end was trimmed by 4 bases and the J gene end by 6 bases; junction bases not matched to a gene: 6. This CDR3 comprises 13 residues. Study-wide findings and caveats: Clonal diversity was possibly underestimated, and white British individuals and females predominated among donors. Nearly half of spike-specific TCRs reportedly go after variant regions that carry no mutations. Spike was spanned by vaccine-associated CD4 TCRs, which were dominant at 160-218 and 743-854. Increases in Spike-specific TCR breadth and depth were seen after two AZD1222 doses.

The TCR originated in an adult in good health. The chain couples TRBV29-1 to TRBJ2-1, with 7 positions matching TRBD1. Source: peripheral blood, taken on day 0 of AZD1222 vaccination. The DNA for the CDR3 is TGCAGCGTTGTAGTGACAGGGAGCAATGAGCAGTTCTTC. Its protein product is CSVVVTGSNEQFF.